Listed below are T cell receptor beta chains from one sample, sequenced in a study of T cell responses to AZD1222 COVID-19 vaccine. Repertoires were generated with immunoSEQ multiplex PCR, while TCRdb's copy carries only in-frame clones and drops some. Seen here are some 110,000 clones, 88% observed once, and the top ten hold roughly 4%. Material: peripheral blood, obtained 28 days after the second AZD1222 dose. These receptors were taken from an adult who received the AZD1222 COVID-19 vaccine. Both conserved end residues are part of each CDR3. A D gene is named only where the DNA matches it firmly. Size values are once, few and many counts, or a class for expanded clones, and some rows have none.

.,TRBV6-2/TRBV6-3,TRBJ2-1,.,CASSYSRQNEQFF,TGTGCCAGCAGTTACTCGAGACAGAATGAGCAGTTCTTC
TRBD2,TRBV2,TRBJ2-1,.,CASSGLAGGPNFGHEQFF,TGTGCCAGCAGCGGACTAGCGGGGGGGCCGAACTTTGGCCATGAGCAGTTCTTC
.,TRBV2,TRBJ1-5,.,CATGDGFGNQPQHF,TGTGCCACGGGGGACGGGTTTGGCAATCAGCCCCAGCATTTT
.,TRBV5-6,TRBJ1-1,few,CASSTLPGLLTEAFF,TGTGCCAGCAGCACCCTACCGGGACTGCTCACTGAAGCTTTCTTT
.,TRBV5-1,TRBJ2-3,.,CASSLGDSDTQYF,TGCGCCAGCAGCTTAGGGGATTCAGATACGCAGTATTTT
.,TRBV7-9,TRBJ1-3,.,CASSYSTGTGNTIYF,TGTGCCAGCAGCTACTCAACAGGGACTGGAAACACCATATATTTT
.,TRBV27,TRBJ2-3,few,CASSPYRGAPSTDTQYF,TGTGCCAGCAGTCCTTACCGAGGGGCACCTAGCACAGATACGCAGTATTTT
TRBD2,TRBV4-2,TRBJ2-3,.,CASSQDPLAGFTDTQYF,TGTGCCAGCAGCCAAGATCCCCTAGCGGGCTTCACAGATACGCAGTATTTT
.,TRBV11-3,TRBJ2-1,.,CASSLDGVSLNEQFF,TGTGCCAGCAGCTTAGACGGCGTCTCTCTGAATGAGCAGTTCTTC
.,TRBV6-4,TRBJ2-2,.,CASSVEGTGNTGELFF,TGTGCCAGCAGTGTGGAAGGAACGGGGAACACCGGGGAGCTGTTTTTT
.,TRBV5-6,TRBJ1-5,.,CASSLGPSVNQPQHF,TGTGCCAGCAGCTTGGGACCCTCGGTTAATCAGCCCCAGCATTTT
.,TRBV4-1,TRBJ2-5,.,CASSRPPRRLEETQYF,TGCGCCAGCAGCCGGCCTCCCAGACGCCTCGAGGAGACCCAGTACTTC
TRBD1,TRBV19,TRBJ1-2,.,CASSPGQGYDYGYTF,TGTGCCAGTAGTCCCGGACAGGGCTATGACTATGGCTACACCTTC
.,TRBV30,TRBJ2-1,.,CACTLQGIYNEQFF,TGTGCCTGTACTCTACAGGGTATCTACAATGAGCAGTTCTTC
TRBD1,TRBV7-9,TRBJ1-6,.,CASSVMPGQGGDSPLHF,TGTGCCAGCAGCGTAATGCCGGGACAGGGGGGAGATTCACCCCTCCACTTT
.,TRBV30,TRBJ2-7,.,CAWGPGRYEQYF,TGTGCCTGGGGCCCAGGGAGGTACGAGCAGTACTTC
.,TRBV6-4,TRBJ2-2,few,CASSPQERDTGELFF,TGTGCCAGCAGTCCACAGGAACGGGACACCGGGGAGCTGTTTTTT
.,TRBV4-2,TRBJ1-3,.,CASSQGPAGNTIYF,TGTGCCAGCAGCCAGGGGCCAGCTGGAAACACCATATATTTT
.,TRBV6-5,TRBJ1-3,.,CASSISDVLGNTIYF,TGTGCCAGCAGCATCTCGGATGTGCTCGGAAACACCATATATTTT
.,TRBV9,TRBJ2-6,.,CASSATQDGGRGANVLTF,TGTGCCAGCAGCGCCACCCAAGACGGAGGCCGTGGGGCCAACGTCCTGACTTTC
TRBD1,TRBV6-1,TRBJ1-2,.,CASSEQGAARIYGYTF,TGTGCCAGCAGTGAACAGGGGGCGGCTCGGATCTATGGCTACACCTTC
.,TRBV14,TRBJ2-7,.,CASRPSGEYEQYF,TGTGCCAGCAGGCCCTCGGGGGAATACGAGCAGTACTTC
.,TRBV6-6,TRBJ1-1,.,CASTQTLPRMNTEAFF,TGTGCCAGCACCCAAACCCTTCCTCGCATGAACACTGAAGCTTTCTTT
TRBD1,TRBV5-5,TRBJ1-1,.,CASRRSGTGTTEAFF,TGTGCCAGCAGACGATCCGGGACAGGGACCACTGAAGCTTTCTTT
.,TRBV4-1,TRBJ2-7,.,CASSDRTLTREQYF,TGCGCCAGCAGCGACAGGACACTCACGAGGGAGCAGTACTTC
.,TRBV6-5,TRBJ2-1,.,CASSQQSTVNEQFF,TGTGCCAGCAGCCAACAGTCGACTGTCAATGAGCAGTTCTTC
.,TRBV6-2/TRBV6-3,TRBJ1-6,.,CASSQWPVGPWMYSPLHF,TGTGCCAGCAGCCAATGGCCCGTTGGACCCTGGATGTATTCACCCCTCCACTTT
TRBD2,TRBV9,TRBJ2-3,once,CASSGGRGPSYTDTQYF,TGTGCCAGCAGCGGAGGGAGGGGCCCCTCATACACAGATACGCAGTATTTT
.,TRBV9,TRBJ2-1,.,CASSGRSGTENEQFF,TGTGCCAGCAGCGGTCGTAGCGGGACAGAAAATGAGCAGTTCTTC
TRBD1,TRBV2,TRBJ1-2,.,CASSEAWTGVPYGYTF,TGTGCCAGCAGTGAAGCCTGGACAGGGGTTCCCTATGGCTACACCTTC
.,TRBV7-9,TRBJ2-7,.,CASSFGGLIEQYF,TGTGCCAGCAGCTTTGGTGGACTAATCGAGCAGTACTTC
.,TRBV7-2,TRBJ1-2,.,CASSLVIQGSYGYTF,TGTGCCAGCAGCTTAGTGATTCAGGGGAGCTATGGCTACACCTTC
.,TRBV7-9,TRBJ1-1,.,CASTRPGAMNTEAFF,TGTGCCAGCACGCGTCCGGGCGCAATGAACACTGAAGCTTTCTTT
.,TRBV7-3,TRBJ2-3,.,CASSLGPGHSSTDTQYF,TGTGCCAGCAGCTTAGGGCCGGGACATTCGAGCACAGATACGCAGTATTTT
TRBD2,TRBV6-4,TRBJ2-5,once,CASSEWGRAGETQYF,TGTGCCAGCAGTGAATGGGGGAGGGCCGGGGAGACCCAGTACTTC
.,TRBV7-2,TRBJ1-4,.,CASSPRAGIGEKLFF,TGTGCCAGCAGCCCGAGAGCAGGGATTGGTGAAAAACTGTTTTTT
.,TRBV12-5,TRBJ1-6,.,CASGSGQENSPLHF,TGTGCTAGTGGTTCGGGCCAGGAAAATTCACCCCTCCACTTT
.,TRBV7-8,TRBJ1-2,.,CASSSIRFNYGYTF,TGTGCCAGCAGCTCCATCAGATTTAACTATGGCTACACCTTC
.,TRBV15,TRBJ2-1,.,CATSRDTADRSNEQFF,TGTGCCACCAGCAGAGATACGGCGGATCGCTCCAATGAGCAGTTCTTC
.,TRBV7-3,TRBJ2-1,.,CASSSAEYNEQFF,TGTGCCAGCAGCTCGGCCGAATACAATGAGCAGTTCTTC
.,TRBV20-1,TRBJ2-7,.,CSASQPTYEQYF,TGCAGTGCTAGTCAACCAACCTACGAGCAGTACTTC
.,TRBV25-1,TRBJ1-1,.,CASSDSRSWAEAFF,TGTGCCAGCAGTGATAGCAGGAGCTGGGCCGAAGCTTTCTTT
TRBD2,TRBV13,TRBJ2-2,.,CASSLGTSGDTGELFF,TGTGCCAGCAGCCTCGGGACTAGCGGGGACACCGGGGAGCTGTTTTTT
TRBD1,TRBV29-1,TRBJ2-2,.,CSVRRQGVTGELFF,TGCAGCGTACGCAGACAGGGGGTGACCGGGGAGCTGTTTTTT
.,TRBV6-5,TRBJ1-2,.,CASTPVGGSYGYTF,TGTGCCAGCACCCCGGTGGGGGGCTCTTATGGCTACACCTTC
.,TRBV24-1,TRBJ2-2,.,CATSDFSGELFF,TGTGCCACCAGTGATTTCTCAGGGGAGCTGTTTTTT
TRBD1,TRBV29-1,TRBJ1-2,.,CSARQGGSHGYTF,TGCAGCGCCCGACAAGGGGGCAGCCATGGCTACACCTTC
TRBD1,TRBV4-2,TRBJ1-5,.,CASSQDHNRGLGSNQPQHF,TGTGCCAGCAGCCAAGATCATAACAGGGGGCTGGGTAGCAATCAGCCCCAGCATTTT
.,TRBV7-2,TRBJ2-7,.,CASSHATEPPAVQYF,TGTGCCAGCAGCCACGCGACAGAACCCCCTGCAGTGCAGTACTTC
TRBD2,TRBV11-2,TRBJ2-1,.,CASSFVGGGMSGMVHEQFF,TGTGCCAGCAGCTTTGTGGGGGGAGGGATGAGCGGGATGGTGCATGAGCAGTTCTTC
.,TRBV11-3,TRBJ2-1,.,CASSLDGGPYNEQFF,TGTGCCAGCAGCTTAGATGGAGGGCCGTACAATGAGCAGTTCTTC
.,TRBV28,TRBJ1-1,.,CASSLIRENTEAFF,TGTGCCAGCAGTTTAATCAGGGAGAACACTGAAGCTTTCTTT
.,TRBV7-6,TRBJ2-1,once,CASSAGRNEQFF,TGTGCCAGCAGCGCAGGCCGGAATGAGCAGTTCTTC
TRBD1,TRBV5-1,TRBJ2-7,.,CASSLTGGFEQYF,TGCGCCAGCAGCTTGACAGGGGGCTTCGAGCAGTACTTC
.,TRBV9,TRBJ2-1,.,CASSVSPGGSYNEQFF,TGTGCCAGCAGCGTAAGCCCCGGGGGATCCTACAATGAGCAGTTCTTC
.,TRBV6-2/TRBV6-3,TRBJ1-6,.,CASSLVQDRFNSPLHF,TGTGCCAGCAGTTTGGTCCAGGACAGATTTAATTCACCCCTCCACTTT
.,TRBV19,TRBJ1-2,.,CASSAGRGSYGYTF,TGTGCCAGTAGTGCCGGGAGGGGGTCCTATGGCTACACCTTC
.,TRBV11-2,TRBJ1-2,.,CASSLSGDGYTF,TGTGCCAGCAGCTTAAGTGGGGATGGCTACACCTTC
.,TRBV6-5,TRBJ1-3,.,CASSYSTAGNTIYF,TGTGCCAGCAGTTACTCGACGGCGGGAAACACCATATATTTT
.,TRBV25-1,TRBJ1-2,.,CASRGPGNYGYTF,TGTGCCAGCAGAGGTCCAGGGAACTATGGCTACACCTTC